These T cell receptor beta chains were read from a single sample in a study of blood T cell repertoires in COVID-19. The assay was immunoSEQ multiplex PCR, and TCRdb's table has in-frame clones only and misses some. The sample lists about 220,000 clones; approximately 80% were seen once. Sequencing was performed on peripheral blood. These receptors were collected from a woman aged 60-75 years who had recovered from COVID-19. The CDR3 runs from the conserved cysteine through the conserved F or W. D genes are given only for firm matches. Not all rows give a size; the values are once, few, many and, for expanded clones, a class.

D: TRBD1
V: TRBV30
J: TRBJ1-2
size: .
DNA: TGTGCCTGGAGTTGGGACAGGAGGCACTATGGCTACACCTTC
CDR3: CAWSWDRRHYGYTF

D: TRBD1
V: TRBV5-3
J: TRBJ1-3
size: .
DNA: TGTGCCAGAAGCAGGATCGGGACAGTTTCCCTCATGCTCGGAAACACCATATATTTT
CDR3: CARSRIGTVSLMLGNTIYF

D: TRBD1
V: TRBV19
J: TRBJ1-2
size: .
DNA: TGTGCCAGTAGTCTCGGGACAGCGGCTGGCTACACCTTC
CDR3: CASSLGTAAGYTF

D: TRBD2
V: TRBV19
J: TRBJ2-3
size: .
DNA: TGTGCCAGTAGTATCGGGACTAGCGGCACAGATACGCAGTATTTT
CDR3: CASSIGTSGTDTQYF

D: TRBD2
V: TRBV9
J: TRBJ2-1
size: .
DNA: TGTGCCAGCAGCGTAGGGCGGGGGGGCTACAATGAGCAGTTCTTC
CDR3: CASSVGRGGYNEQFF

D: .
V: TRBV3-1/TRBV3-2
J: TRBJ2-3
size: .
DNA: TGTGCCAGCAGTCCGACTAGCACAGATACGCAGTATTTT
CDR3: CASSPTSTDTQYF

D: TRBD1
V: TRBV5-1
J: TRBJ1-4
size: .
DNA: TGCGCCAGCAGCACCGGGACAGGGACCCCCAATGAAAAACTGTTTTTT
CDR3: CASSTGTGTPNEKLFF

D: TRBD1
V: TRBV12-5
J: TRBJ2-7
size: .
DNA: TGTGCTAGTGGTTTGTCCCTGCAGGGGGCGAACGAGCAGTACTTC
CDR3: CASGLSLQGANEQYF

D: .
V: TRBV5-1
J: TRBJ2-2
size: .
DNA: TGCGCCAGCAGCCTCGTCGGGACATTTAGAACCGGGGAGCTGTTTTTT
CDR3: CASSLVGTFRTGELFF

D: .
V: TRBV30
J: TRBJ1-3
size: .
DNA: TGTGCCTGGGACATCTCTGGAAACACCATATATTTT
CDR3: CAWDISGNTIYF

D: .
V: TRBV7-9
J: TRBJ1-2
size: .
DNA: TGTGCCAGCACGGGCAGAAACTATGGCTACACCTTC
CDR3: CASTGRNYGYTF

D: .
V: TRBV19
J: TRBJ1-1
size: many
DNA: TGTGCCAGTAGTATCGCCACTCCGAACACTGAAGCTTTCTTT
CDR3: CASSIATPNTEAFF

D: TRBD1
V: TRBV7-2
J: TRBJ2-5
size: once
DNA: TGTGCCAGCAGTACAGACAGGGGGTATGAGACCCAGTACTTC
CDR3: CASSTDRGYETQYF

D: .
V: TRBV5-1
J: TRBJ1-4
size: .
DNA: TGCGCCAGCTCGTCCCGGACTTCTAATGAAAAACTGTTTTTT
CDR3: CASSSRTSNEKLFF

D: .
V: TRBV12-5
J: TRBJ2-3
size: .
DNA: TGTGCTAGTGGTAGCACAGGGCCGGATACGCAGTATTTT
CDR3: CASGSTGPDTQYF

D: TRBD1
V: TRBV9
J: TRBJ1-2
size: .
DNA: TGTGCCAGCAGCGTACAGGGGGCAGGCTATGGCTACACCTTC
CDR3: CASSVQGAGYGYTF

D: TRBD2
V: TRBV9
J: TRBJ2-1
size: .
DNA: TGTGCCAGCAGCGGATGGACTAGCGGGGCGAGCTCCTACAATGAGCAGTTCTTC
CDR3: CASSGWTSGASSYNEQFF

D: .
V: TRBV21-1
J: TRBJ2-7
size: once
DNA: TGTGCCAGCAGCAAAGCTAACAGGGAATTATCCTCCTACGAGCAGTACTTC
CDR3: CASSKANRELSSYEQYF

D: .
V: TRBV18
J: TRBJ2-7
size: once
DNA: TGTGCCAGCTCACCACGAGGGTTGCGCGACGAGCAGTACTTC
CDR3: CASSPRGLRDEQYF

D: TRBD1
V: TRBV2
J: TRBJ1-4
size: .
DNA: TGTGCCAGCAGACCAGACAGGGGAGTCGAAAAACTGTTTTTT
CDR3: CASRPDRGVEKLFF

D: .
V: TRBV10-3
J: TRBJ1-1
size: .
DNA: TGTGCCATCACTCCGGGACGGGGGGCGACTGAAGCTTTCTTT
CDR3: CAITPGRGATEAFF

D: TRBD2
V: TRBV5-8
J: TRBJ2-3
size: .
DNA: TGTGCCAGCCCCTCCCCGCCCCTAGCGGGGGGCCAGAATACGCAGTATTTT
CDR3: CASPSPPLAGGQNTQYF

D: TRBD2
V: TRBV6-2/TRBV6-3
J: TRBJ2-7
size: few
DNA: TGTGCCAGCAGTTACCTTAGCGGGGGGGCCGCGCAGTACTTC
CDR3: CASSYLSGGAAQYF

D: TRBD2
V: TRBV20-1
J: TRBJ2-1
size: .
DNA: TGCAGTGTTGCTAGCGGGGGGGAGCAGTTCTTC
CDR3: CSVASGGEQFF

D: TRBD2
V: TRBV6-1
J: TRBJ2-3
size: .
DNA: TGTGCCAGCAGTGAACTTAGCGGGGGGGCCCTGGATACGCAGTATTTT
CDR3: CASSELSGGALDTQYF

D: .
V: TRBV19
J: TRBJ1-5
size: .
DNA: TGTGCCAGTAGCTGGGGCCGGAGGGATCAGCCCCAGCATTTT
CDR3: CASSWGRRDQPQHF

D: TRBD2
V: TRBV15
J: TRBJ2-3
size: .
DNA: TGTGCCACTTCGTTAGAGGGACTAGCAGTAGATACGCAGTATTTT
CDR3: CATSLEGLAVDTQYF

D: .
V: TRBV11-1
J: TRBJ1-2
size: .
DNA: TGTGCCAGCAGCTTTGGCCAGTTTGGCTACACCTTC
CDR3: CASSFGQFGYTF